A selection of T cell receptor beta chains follows, all from one sample in a study of blood T cell repertoires in COVID-19. TCRdb's table, derived via immunoSEQ multiplex PCR, lists solely in-frame clones and lacks some. The data hold approximately 160,000 clones, with 70% to 90% observed a single time. Sequencing input: PBMCs or T cells enriched from blood (not recorded which). The receptor set was obtained from a man aged 35 to 55 who had recovered from COVID-19. CDR3s include the opening cysteine and the closing phenylalanine or tryptophan. D genes are given only for firm matches. Clone size is given for some rows only: seen once, a few or many times, or a class if the clone is expanded.

v_gene: TRBV19
abundance: once
d_gene: TRBD1
j_gene: TRBJ2-1
CDR3nt: TGTGCCAGTAGTACCTCCGGGACAGGGTCTACCTACAATGAGCAGTTCTTC
CDR3aa: CASSTSGTGSTYNEQFF

v_gene: TRBV23-1
abundance: NA
d_gene: TRBD1
j_gene: TRBJ2-2
CDR3nt: TGCGCCAGCAGTCGCGAACGCCTCCGGGACAGGTGGCCCGGGGAGCTGTTTTTT
CDR3aa: CASSRERLRDRWPGELFF

v_gene: TRBV14
abundance: NA
d_gene: TRBD2
j_gene: TRBJ2-1
CDR3nt: TGTGCCAGCAGCCGGCGGGGGGCCAATTCATTTATGAATGAGCAGTTCTTC
CDR3aa: CASSRRGANSFMNEQFF

v_gene: TRBV5-4
abundance: NA
d_gene: NA
j_gene: TRBJ2-2
CDR3nt: TGTGCCAGCAGCTTGGAACCTTCGGCGGGGAATACCGGGGAGCTGTTTTTT
CDR3aa: CASSLEPSAGNTGELFF

v_gene: TRBV30
abundance: NA
d_gene: TRBD2
j_gene: TRBJ2-3
CDR3nt: TGTGCCTGGGTGGGAGCGGGGGCCGGCGAGGATACGCAGTATTTT
CDR3aa: CAWVGAGAGEDTQYF

v_gene: TRBV7-9
abundance: NA
d_gene: NA
j_gene: TRBJ2-3
CDR3nt: TGTGCCAGCAGCTTGATCACAGGGAGTTGGGATACGCAGTATTTT
CDR3aa: CASSLITGSWDTQYF

v_gene: TRBV9
abundance: NA
d_gene: TRBD1
j_gene: TRBJ1-6
CDR3nt: TGTGCCAGCAGCCAGACAGGGGCAGGATCACCCCTCCACTTT
CDR3aa: CASSQTGAGSPLHF

v_gene: TRBV25-1
abundance: NA
d_gene: NA
j_gene: TRBJ2-1
CDR3nt: TGTGCCAGCAGGCAAGTCGGCTACAATGAGCAGTTCTTC
CDR3aa: CASRQVGYNEQFF

v_gene: TRBV2
abundance: NA
d_gene: TRBD1
j_gene: TRBJ2-5
CDR3nt: TGTGCCAGCGCTCCCGGACAGGGGGGTGTAAGGACCCAGTACTTC
CDR3aa: CASAPGQGGVRTQYF

v_gene: TRBV15
abundance: NA
d_gene: TRBD1
j_gene: TRBJ2-6
CDR3nt: TGTGCCACCAGCAGAACCACGACAGGGGTCGGGGCCAACGTCCTGACTTTC
CDR3aa: CATSRTTTGVGANVLTF

v_gene: TRBV15
abundance: NA
d_gene: NA
j_gene: TRBJ1-2
CDR3nt: TGTGCCACCAGCAGAGATAGGGAGGCCTCGGGTGGCTACACCTTC
CDR3aa: CATSRDREASGGYTF

v_gene: TRBV5-8
abundance: NA
d_gene: NA
j_gene: TRBJ2-1
CDR3nt: TGTGCCAGCAGCTTTAGGGGTTACAATGAGCAGTTCTTC
CDR3aa: CASSFRGYNEQFF

v_gene: TRBV6-5
abundance: NA
d_gene: TRBD1
j_gene: TRBJ2-7
CDR3nt: TGTGCCAGCAAGGAGGGACAGGGGGCAGCCGAGCAGTACTTC
CDR3aa: CASKEGQGAAEQYF

v_gene: TRBV6-2/TRBV6-3
abundance: NA
d_gene: TRBD2
j_gene: TRBJ2-4
CDR3nt: TGTGCCAGCAGTTCCAGGGCTAGCGGGGCGGGTACCTTGGCCAAAAACATTCAGTACTTC
CDR3aa: CASSSRASGAGTLAKNIQYF

v_gene: TRBV5-5
abundance: NA
d_gene: NA
j_gene: TRBJ1-4
CDR3nt: TGTGCCAGCAGCTCACAGGGTACTAATGAAAAACTGTTTTTT
CDR3aa: CASSSQGTNEKLFF

v_gene: TRBV3-1/TRBV3-2
abundance: NA
d_gene: NA
j_gene: TRBJ1-1
CDR3nt: TGTGCCAGCAGCCAAGGCCTCAGGAACACTGAAGCTTTCTTT
CDR3aa: CASSQGLRNTEAFF

v_gene: TRBV6-4
abundance: NA
d_gene: TRBD1
j_gene: TRBJ1-1
CDR3nt: TGTGCCAGCAGTGACATCTTTAGGACAGGGATCACTGAAGCTTTCTTT
CDR3aa: CASSDIFRTGITEAFF

v_gene: TRBV5-1
abundance: NA
d_gene: TRBD1
j_gene: TRBJ2-3
CDR3nt: TGCGCCAGCAGGGACAGGGTAGAGTCCACAGATACGCAGTATTTT
CDR3aa: CASRDRVESTDTQYF

v_gene: TRBV19
abundance: NA
d_gene: NA
j_gene: TRBJ1-5
CDR3nt: TGTGCCAGTAGTAATCTGGGCGTTAATAGCAATCAGCCCCAGCATTTT
CDR3aa: CASSNLGVNSNQPQHF

v_gene: TRBV6-1
abundance: NA
d_gene: NA
j_gene: TRBJ2-3
CDR3nt: TGTGCCAGCAGTGAATTGGCGGGGAGCACAGATACGCAGTATTTT
CDR3aa: CASSELAGSTDTQYF

v_gene: TRBV9
abundance: NA
d_gene: NA
j_gene: TRBJ1-2
CDR3nt: TGTGCCAGCAGCCCCCCCCAGGGACAAGGCTACACCTTC
CDR3aa: CASSPPQGQGYTF

v_gene: TRBV6-5
abundance: NA
d_gene: NA
j_gene: TRBJ1-2
CDR3nt: TGTGCCAGCAGTACACACGGCGGCGACTATGGCTACACCTTC
CDR3aa: CASSTHGGDYGYTF

v_gene: TRBV11-3
abundance: NA
d_gene: TRBD1
j_gene: TRBJ1-5
CDR3nt: TGTGCCAGCAGCGCCCGGACAGGGGCGTCAGATACGCAGCATTTT
CDR3aa: CASSARTGASDTQHF

v_gene: TRBV9
abundance: NA
d_gene: TRBD2
j_gene: TRBJ2-1
CDR3nt: TGTGCCAGCAGCGGGGGGGGACCCTACAATGAGCAGTTCTTC
CDR3aa: CASSGGGPYNEQFF

v_gene: TRBV19
abundance: NA
d_gene: TRBD1
j_gene: TRBJ1-2
CDR3nt: TGTGCCAGTAGTGAGGACAGGATCTATGGCTACACCTTC
CDR3aa: CASSEDRIYGYTF

v_gene: TRBV10-3
abundance: NA
d_gene: NA
j_gene: TRBJ2-2
CDR3nt: TGTGCCATCAGTGATCCCACTCTTGGCACCGGGGAGCTGTTTTTT
CDR3aa: CAISDPTLGTGELFF